These T cell receptor beta chains were read from a single sample in a study of shared clonotypes between healthy human individuals. Here immunoSEQ multiplex PCR was the method, and the copy in TCRdb shows in-frame clones only, minus some. The repertoire consists of 500,000 or so clones, with 95% to 96% occurring once and the leading ten covering about 0.064%. Sequencing used naive CD4+ T cells sorted from blood. Source of these receptors: a woman aged 25 to 45 in good health. The CDR3 runs from the conserved cysteine through the conserved F or W. D genes are given only for firm matches. Not all rows give a size; the values are once, few, many and, for expanded clones, a class.

size	J	D	V	CDR3	DNA
-	TRBJ2-5	-	TRBV18	CASSPPRETQYF	TGTGCCAGCTCACCACCGAGGGAGACCCAGTACTTC
-	TRBJ2-7	-	TRBV5-6	CASSFSGTNEQYF	TGTGCCAGCAGCTTTTCGGGAACCAACGAGCAGTACTTC
-	TRBJ1-2	TRBD1	TRBV5-1	CASIPGQDFYGYTF	TGCGCCAGTATCCCGGGACAGGATTTTTATGGCTACACCTTC
few	TRBJ2-5	-	TRBV15	CATSMGVRETQYF	TGTGCCACCAGCATGGGGGTCAGAGAGACCCAGTACTTC
-	TRBJ1-2	-	TRBV12-1	CASSFSAGEAAGYTF	TGTGCCAGCAGCTTTTCTGCTGGGGAGGCCGCTGGCTACACCTTC
-	TRBJ1-5	-	TRBV5-1	CASSLGGAGLSQPQHF	TGCGCCAGCAGCTTGGGAGGCGCAGGGCTAAGTCAGCCCCAGCATTTT
-	TRBJ2-4	-	TRBV5-1	CASSLMPGETIQYF	TGCGCCAGCAGCTTAATGCCAGGGGAGACCATTCAGTACTTC
-	TRBJ2-7	TRBD2	TRBV27	CARVSSGTGEQYF	TGTGCCAGGGTTTCTAGCGGGACCGGTGAGCAGTACTTC
-	TRBJ2-2	TRBD1	TRBV28	CASSLGTALYTGELFF	TGTGCCAGCAGTTTGGGGACAGCACTTTACACCGGGGAGCTGTTTTTT
-	TRBJ2-5	-	TRBV4-2	CASSLAGVRETQYF	TGTGCCAGCAGCCTCGCCGGGGTTAGAGAGACCCAGTACTTC
-	TRBJ2-3	TRBD2	TRBV4-1	CASSQVRDYTDTQYF	TGCGCCAGCAGCCAAGTTCGGGACTACACAGATACGCAGTATTTT
-	TRBJ2-7	-	TRBV29-1	CSVYQGGYEQYF	TGCAGCGTTTACCAGGGTGGGTACGAGCAGTACTTC
-	TRBJ2-7	TRBD1	TRBV6-6	CASRQTGSSEQYF	TGTGCCAGTCGTCAGACAGGGAGCAGCGAGCAGTACTTC
-	TRBJ2-5	-	TRBV28	CASSLEGMETQYF	TGTGCCAGCAGTTTAGAGGGCATGGAGACCCAGTACTTC
-	TRBJ1-5	-	TRBV19	CASSVGVNQPQHF	TGTGCCAGTAGTGTGGGAGTCAATCAGCCCCAGCATTTT
-	TRBJ2-7	-	TRBV28	CASTGRDEQYF	TGTGCCAGCACGGGAAGGGACGAGCAGTACTTC
once	TRBJ1-4	-	TRBV18	CASSPGKGTEKLFF	TGTGCCAGCTCACCGGGAAAGGGGACTGAAAAACTGTTTTTT
-	TRBJ2-5	TRBD2	TRBV27	CASKKAGRSFSPGETQYF	TGTGCCAGTAAAAAAGCGGGGAGGAGCTTTAGCCCGGGGGAGACCCAGTACTTC
-	TRBJ1-4	-	TRBV6-6	CASSPPLGMGEKLFF	TGTGCCAGCTCCCCACCTTTAGGGATGGGGGAAAAACTGTTTTTT
-	TRBJ2-1	TRBD1	TRBV2	CASTGTEFGEQFF	TGTGCCAGCACCGGGACAGAGTTTGGCGAGCAGTTCTTC
-	TRBJ2-7	-	TRBV7-2	CASSLIYEQYF	TGTGCCAGCAGCCTAATCTACGAGCAGTACTTC
-	TRBJ1-4	-	TRBV6-6	CASSRDVGGEKLFF	TGTGCCAGCAGCCGGGACGTTGGGGGTGAAAAACTGTTTTTT
-	TRBJ2-3	-	TRBV6-1	CASQQAGSTDTQYF	TGTGCCAGCCAACAGGCGGGGAGCACAGATACGCAGTATTTT
-	TRBJ2-7	TRBD2	TRBV4-1	CASSQGGTSGHYEQYF	TGCGCCAGCAGCCAAGGTGGGACTAGCGGACACTACGAGCAGTACTTC
-	TRBJ2-7	-	TRBV5-6	CASSLVGIAHEQYF	TGTGCCAGCAGCTTGGTGGGGATAGCCCACGAGCAGTACTTC
-	TRBJ2-7	-	TRBV4-2	CASSADGLYYEQYF	TGTGCCAGCAGCGCGGACGGGCTTTATTACGAGCAGTACTTC
-	TRBJ2-7	TRBD2	TRBV10-2	CASKLAGDPEQYF	TGCGCCAGTAAGCTAGCGGGAGACCCCGAGCAGTACTTC
-	TRBJ1-4	-	TRBV28	CASSLGAAENEKLFF	TGTGCCAGCAGTTTAGGGGCAGCGGAGAATGAAAAACTGTTTTTT
-	TRBJ2-7	TRBD2	TRBV11-2	CASSSAGTSGDEQYF	TGTGCCAGCAGCTCGGCCGGGACTAGCGGCGACGAGCAGTACTTC
-	TRBJ2-1	TRBD2	TRBV27	CASSPASGRLSNEQFF	TGTGCCAGCAGCCCAGCGAGCGGGAGGTTGAGCAATGAGCAGTTCTTC
-	TRBJ2-5	-	TRBV6-1	CASSARVARETQYF	TGTGCCAGCAGTGCCAGGGTTGCCCGCGAGACCCAGTACTTC
-	TRBJ1-4	-	TRBV7-7	CASSRGRNEKLFF	TGTGCCAGCAGCAGGGGACGTAATGAAAAACTGTTTTTT
-	TRBJ2-5	-	TRBV5-1	CASSLVQTTEQYF	TGCGCCAGCAGCTTGGTTCAGACGACAGAGCAGTACTTC
once	TRBJ1-1	-	TRBV19	CASSIDPPPGNTEAFF	TGTGCCAGTAGTATAGATCCCCCCCCCGGTAACACTGAAGCTTTCTTT
-	TRBJ1-2	-	TRBV6-1	CASSPRGTVGYTF	TGTGCCAGCAGTCCACGAGGTACAGTTGGCTACACCTTC
-	TRBJ2-1	TRBD1	TRBV7-9	CASSQTGGIFWNEQFF	TGTGCCAGCAGCCAAACAGGGGGCATTTTTTGGAATGAGCAGTTCTTC
-	TRBJ2-3	TRBD2	TRBV11-1	CASSVTSGRLTDTQYF	TGTGCCAGCAGCGTTACTAGCGGGAGATTGACAGATACGCAGTATTTT
-	TRBJ2-2	-	TRBV2	CASSNLGGELFF	TGTGCCAGCAGTAATCTTGGCGGGGAGCTGTTTTTT
-	TRBJ2-2	TRBD2	TRBV4-2	CASSPGTSGVGTGELFF	TGTGCCAGCAGCCCAGGGACTAGCGGGGTCGGGACCGGGGAGCTGTTTTTT
-	TRBJ1-2	-	TRBV30	CAWRLGGYGYTF	TGTGCCTGGAGACTAGGGGGATATGGCTACACCTTC
-	TRBJ1-3	-	TRBV30	CAWSIRTAVSGNTIYF	TGTGCCTGGAGTATCCGGACGGCCGTCTCTGGAAACACCATATATTTT
-	TRBJ2-6	-	TRBV7-2	CASRSTPMVSGANVLTF	TGTGCCAGCAGATCGACACCCATGGTCTCTGGGGCCAACGTCCTGACTTTC
-	TRBJ1-3	-	TRBV29-1	CSVQGMGAGNTIYF	TGCAGCGTCCAGGGTATGGGCGCTGGAAACACCATATATTTT
-	TRBJ2-2	-	TRBV2	CASSAHIGSGLVYTGELFF	TGTGCCAGCAGTGCCCACATAGGGTCTGGTCTCGTCTACACCGGGGAGCTGTTTTTT
-	TRBJ2-4	-	TRBV11-3	CASSLDTYSKNIQYF	TGTGCCAGCAGCTTAGATACCTACAGCAAAAACATTCAGTACTTC
-	TRBJ2-7	-	TRBV28	CASSSPTGRHYEQYF	TGTGCCAGCAGTTCCCCAACGGGTAGGCACTACGAGCAGTACTTC
once	TRBJ1-2	TRBD1	TRBV5-6	CASRRQGAGGYTF	TGTGCCAGCAGACGTCAGGGGGCGGGTGGCTACACCTTC
-	TRBJ2-7	-	TRBV5-1	CASSLFPPEGTSSYEQYF	TGCGCCAGCAGCTTGTTCCCCCCCGAGGGCACGAGCTCCTACGAGCAGTACTTC
-	TRBJ1-1	-	TRBV4-1	CASSHPFPREGANTEAFF	TGCGCCAGCAGCCACCCCTTTCCCCGGGAAGGGGCGAACACTGAAGCTTTCTTT
-	TRBJ1-2	TRBD1	TRBV28	CASSFRDRAYTF	TGTGCCAGCAGTTTCCGGGACAGGGCCTACACCTTC
-	TRBJ2-7	-	TRBV5-5	CASSKTLDPYEQYF	TGTGCCAGCAGCAAAACACTTGACCCCTACGAGCAGTACTTC
-	TRBJ1-2	-	TRBV28	CASHRGRENYGCTF	TGTGCCAGCCATAGAGGGCGTGAGAACTATGGCTGCACCTTC
-	TRBJ2-7	-	TRBV7-2	CASSYPTGASPSGWEQYF	TGTGCCAGCAGCTACCCAACCGGAGCGTCCCCGTCGGGGTGGGAGCAGTACTTC
-	TRBJ2-3	-	TRBV11-2	CASSPLPGMNTDTQYF	TGTGCCAGCAGCCCGTTGCCGGGAATGAACACAGATACGCAGTATTTT